Below, 16 T cell receptor beta chains from the same sample are listed, as sequenced in a study of PD-1 blockade in classical Hodgkin lymphoma. TCRdb's table, derived via immunoSEQ multiplex PCR, lists solely in-frame clones and lacks some. The data hold 4,500 to 6,500 clones, with around 91% observed a single time. Time point meaning: newly diagnosed, previously untreated cHL patient sample. The study isolated CD8+ T cells from thawed PBMCs by magnetic negative selection. Sequences were obtained from CD8+ T cells from blood. Every receptor here comes from a human donor with classical Hodgkin lymphoma.

The chain recombines TRBV21-1 with TRBJ2-2; TRBD1 reflects the table's D call only, with no check against the DNA. TRBV21-1 is assigned pseudogene status. This CDR3 region has 16 residues. The CDR3 is CASSKQRTGNTGELFF. As DNA, the CDR3 is TGTGCCAGCAGCAAACAACGGACAGGGAACACCGGGGAGCTGTTTTTT.

The chain joins TRBV7-9 to TRBJ1-1, with D hard to call. V was shortened by 5 bases and J by 1 base, with 14 bases between the two germline ends. CDR3 length: 15 residues. The V gene's germline CDR1 is SEHNR and CDR2 FQNEAQ (reference sequence). The CDR3 protein is CASSLTASENTEAFF. The CDR3 DNA reads TGTGCCAGCAGCCTAACAGCTTCCGAGAACACTGAAGCTTTCTTT. Using reference TRBV7-9 and TRBJ1-1 for the parts outside the CDR3, the full variable domain is DTGVSQNPRHKITKRGQNVTFRCDPISEHNRLYWYRQTLGQGPEFLTYFQNEAQLEKSRLLSDRFSAERPKGSFSTLEIQRTEQGDSAMYLCASSLTASENTEAFFGQGTRLTVV.

This chain connects TRBV18 to TRBJ1-1; 7 nucleotides line up with TRBD1. V gave up 3 bases and J gave up 8 bases; unmatched junction bases: 9. CDR3 length equals 14 residues. Looked up from germline, CDR1 is KGHSH and CDR2 is LQKENI. Here the CDR3 DNA reads TGTGCCAGCTCACCCATCCGACAGGGTTGGGAAGCTTTCTTT. It translates to CASSPIRQGWEAFF.

This chain links TRBV7-8 with TRBJ2-7, with D hard to call. CDR3 length: 11 amino acids. V was cut by 2 bases and J by 4 bases, with 3 bases left in between. The germline CDR1 and CDR2 sequences are SGHVS and FQNEAQ. CDR3 DNA: TGTGCCAGCAGCTTAAGTTACGAGCAGTACTTC. Protein: CASSLSYEQYF.

The chain is built from TRBV19 and TRBJ1-5; D call uncertain. The V and J ends lost 7 bases and 7 bases respectively, with 17 bases between them. Germline V gene data show CDR1 as LNHDA and CDR2 as SQIVND (reference sequence). This CDR3 comprises 14 residues. The DNA for the CDR3 is TGTGCCAGTACCGAAACTGGTGGGTGGCAGCCCCAGCATTTT. The encoded protein is CASTETGGWQPQHF.

The V and J genes are TRBV5-5 and TRBJ2-7; maybe TRBD1 (6 bases). Germline V gene lookup returns CDR1 SGHKS and CDR2 YYEKEE (reference sequence). This CDR3 has 13 amino acids. Trimming removed 2 bases from V and 5 bases from J, with 11 bases in between. CDR3 loop: CASSLGGIHEQYF. The DNA of the CDR3 is TGTGCCAGCAGCTTAGGGGGAATCCACGAGCAGTACTTC.

The chain joins TRBV5-1 to TRBJ1-2, with D possibly TRBD1 on 6 matching bases. The CDR3 has 11 amino acids. Germline assignment: CDR1 SGHRS and CDR2 YFSETQ. V lost 9 bases and J 6 bases, leaving 12 bases between the germline ends. CDR3 in DNA: TGCGCCAACACAGGGATCCATGGCTACACCTTC. Amino acid sequence: CANTGIHGYTF.

The sample holds a few counts of this clone. The junction does not match germline at one end; this may be a read error. V is TRBV9 and J is TRBJ1-1; a weak D match, TRBD1 (6 bases). The CDR3 totals 12 residues. Germline V gene sequence: CDR1 SGDLS, CDR2 YYNGEE. The CDR3 loop is CASSGRQESFLF. The CDR3 nucleotides read TGTGCCAGCAGCGGGCGACAGGAATCGTTTCTCTTT.

The chain employs TRBV13 and TRBJ2-7; a weak D match, TRBD2 (5 bases). V gave up 6 bases and J gave up 2 bases, with 11 bases separating them. The CDR3 runs 13 residues. CDR1 PRHDT and CDR2 FYEKMQ come from the germline V gene (reference sequence). Here the CDR3 reads CASRLGNAYEQYF. For the CDR3, the DNA is TGTGCCAGCAGACTAGGAAACGCCTACGAGCAGTACTTC.

This clone was seen a few times. The chain links TRBV7-9 to TRBJ2-7; D may be TRBD1 (5 bases). CDR1 and CDR2 (germline): SEHNR, FQNEAQ (reference sequence). Trimming pared 5 bases from V and 4 bases from J, leaving 15 bases between. The CDR3 totals 14 residues. CDR3 region: CASSTSRQLYEQYF. As DNA, the CDR3 is TGTGCCAGCAGCACCAGCAGACAGTTGTACGAGCAGTACTTC.

The rearrangement links TRBV4-3 to TRBJ2-6, with TRBD2 as a possible D gene (5 bases). Germline lookup yields CDR1 LGHNA and CDR2 YSLEER. The CDR3 consists of 18 residues. Trimming took off 0 bases at V and 2 bases at J, with 14 bases between the two ends. CDR3 sequence reads: CASSQDLLPGAGANVLTF. In nucleotides, the CDR3 is TGCGCCAGCAGCCAAGATCTCCTACCCGGGGCTGGGGCCAACGTCCTGACTTTC.

The chain is built from TRBV29-1 and TRBJ1-5; D is undetermined. Germline CDR1 SQVTM, CDR2 ANQGSEA. CDR3 size: 14 residues. The ends were cut back, 5 bases at V and 1 base at J, with 12 bases in the middle. The CDR3 protein is CSVSGRASNQPQHF. The CDR3 bases are TGCAGCGTTTCCGGACGGGCAAGCAATCAGCCCCAGCATTTT. The full variable domain, its missing parts supplied by reference TRBV29-1 and TRBJ1-5, is SAVISQKPSRDICQRGTSLTIQCQVDSQVTMMFWYRQQPGQSLTLIATANQGSEATYESGFVIDKFPISRPNLTFSTLTVSNMSPEDSSIYLCSVSGRASNQPQHFGDGTRLSIL.

The chain recombines TRBV9 with TRBJ2-1; TRBD2 matches at 8 bases. The CDR3 sequence is 15 residues long. Germline CDR1 and CDR2: SGDLS and YYNGEE. J gave up 7 bases and V 4 bases, and 10 bases lay outside the gene matches. The CDR3 loop reads CASSPGTRAQNEQFF. The CDR3 DNA sequence: TGTGCCAGCAGCCCAGGGACTAGGGCTCAGAATGAGCAGTTCTTC.

The chain links TRBV6-1 to TRBJ1-4; no reliable D call. Germline V lookup: CDR1 MNHNS, CDR2 SASEGT. Trimming took 6 bases from V and 3 from J, leaving 14 bases between them. CDR3 length: 15 residues. The CDR3 DNA sequence: TGTGCCAGCAGCCCCGCCACTGCCCCTAATGAAAAACTGTTTTTT. Translated: CASSPATAPNEKLFF.

The chain is built from TRBV28 and TRBJ2-5; a possible D gene is TRBD2 (6 bases). The length of the CDR3 is 15 residues. Germline assignment: CDR1 MDHEN and CDR2 SYDVKM. V lost 2 bases and J 5 bases, leaving 15 bases between the germline ends. CDR3 nucleotide sequence: TGTGCCAGCAGTTTAGTTGCGGGGCGGGTGGAGACCCAGTACTTC. It translates to CASSLVAGRVETQYF.

The count of this clone is one. V is TRBV28 and J is TRBJ2-7, with D maybe TRBD1 (7 bases). V lost 3 bases and J 5 bases, leaving 32 bases between the germline ends. Germline-derived CDR1 and CDR2 are MDHEN and SYDVKM. CDR3 length: 20 residues. The CDR3: CASSFPPGWGEEGARDEQYF. In DNA, the CDR3 is TGTGCCAGCAGTTTCCCACCCGGTTGGGGCGAGGAGGGGGCGAGGGACGAGCAGTACTTC.